These 21 T cell receptor beta chains were all obtained from the same sample, sequenced in a study of T cell clonality in common variable immunodeficiency. Sequenced by immunoSEQ multiplex PCR; TCRdb stores in-frame clones only, minus some. This record lists fewer than 50,000 clones, none seen once only, and the top ten clones contain about 1.3%. Sequenced sample: peripheral blood mononuclear cells. Source of these receptors: a person aged 18 to 75 in good health.

This clone has ten or more counts. The CDR3 is cut off 3 residues early in the read; its end comes from the germline J gene. The chain carries TRBV20-1 and TRBJ2-5, with 9 bases that match TRBD1. The J segment lost 2 bases and the V segment lost 3 bases, leaving 7 bases of the junction unmatched. Germline loops: CDR1 DFQATT, CDR2 SNEGSKA (reference sequence). CDR3 length: 15 amino acids. The CDR3 region is CSARGDRALQETQYF. The CDR3 DNA, read in part, is TGCAGTGCTAGGGGGGACAGGGCGCTTCAAGAGACC.

This clone was counted ten times or more. The read is 3 residues too short to cover the CDR3 end, so that end is filled in from the germline J gene. The chain employs TRBV29-1 and TRBJ2-3, with 10 nucleotides matching TRBD1. The CDR3 has 14 residues. Losses at the gene ends were 7 bases for V and 2 bases for J; bases not matched to a gene: 6. Germline V gene lookup returns CDR1 SQVTM and CDR2 ANQGSEA. CDR3 DNA (partial): TGCAGCGCCTCGGGACAGGGGCTCACAGATACG. Translating gives CSASGQGLTDT. The full CDR3 reads CSASGQGLTDTQYF.

This clone was picked up many times. The CDR3 end is not reached by the read, which stops 3 residues before it; the germline J gene fills it in. The chain couples TRBV20-1 to TRBJ2-4, with TRBD2 matching 15 bases. J was trimmed by 7 bases and V by 3 bases; bases with no gene match: 10. Germline V gene sequence: CDR1 DFQATT, CDR2 SNEGSKA (reference sequence). The CDR3 is 17 residues long. This chain's CDR3 is CSASPWTSGRDLNIQYF. CDR3 bases read: TGCAGTGCTAGTCCTTGGACTAGCGGGAGGGATTTGAACATT.

At least ten counts were recorded for this clone. The CDR3 loop is CSASLAGANTDTQYF. The sequenced part of the CDR3 DNA is TGCAGTGCTTCCCTAGCGGGAGCGAACACAGATACG. The chain carries TRBV20-1 and TRBJ2-3; 10 positions agree with TRBD2. The read ends 3 residues before the CDR3 terminus; that terminus is restored from the germline J gene. V lost 5 bases and J lost 2; bases outside the gene matches: 7. Germline V lookup: CDR1 DFQATT, CDR2 SNEGSKA (reference sequence). CDR3 length: 15 amino acids.

As regards this clone: A much larger clone lies a single base off, so this may be a read error. The sequenced fragment ends 3 residues before the CDR3 boundary, so the rest is inferred from the germline J gene. The chain recombines TRBV20-1 with TRBJ2-5, with TRBD2 identical over 9 bases. The CDR3 sequence is 15 residues long. The germline gives CDR1 DFQATT, CDR2 SNEGSKA (reference sequence). The covered CDR3 bases are TGCAATGCTAGGCGGGGCGGGAGGGATCCAGAGACC. Translated: CNARRGGRDPET. The whole CDR3 reads CNARRGGRDPETQYF.

This clone occurred many times. Read data end 3 residues before the CDR3 end; the end is taken from the germline J gene. J is TRBJ2-1 and V is TRBV29-1; the match to TRBD2 covers 11 bases. CDR3 length equals 16 residues. Germline V gene data show CDR1 as SQVTM and CDR2 as ANQGSEA. The V segment lost 4 bases and the J segment 7 bases; nucleotides outside the gene matches: 12. CDR3 bases read: TGCAGCGTTGGAGGTAGTCTAGCGGGAGGTAGAAATGAG. Its translation: CSVGGSLAGGRNE. The full CDR3 sequence reads CSVGGSLAGGRNEQFF.

This clone was observed many times. From the germline J gene comes the end of the CDR3, since the read stops 3 residues before it. The chain combines TRBV20-1 with TRBJ2-2; D unresolved. V was cut by 2 bases and J by 6 bases, with 7 bases left in between. Germline CDR1 reads DFQATT; CDR2 reads SNEGSKA (reference sequence). The CDR3 runs 12 residues. CDR3 sequence: CSARIPAGELFF. The CDR3 bases that were read are TGCAGTGCTAGAATACCGGCCGGGGAG.

This clone came up many times. The DNA ends 3 residues before the CDR3 does, and the rest of the CDR3 is filled in from the germline J gene. The rearrangement links TRBV3-1 (or the pseudogene TRBV3-2) to TRBJ2-7; possibly TRBD2 for D (5 bases). The CDR3 loop spans 16 amino acids. Between the trimmed V and J ends, which lost 1 base and 0 bases, there was a span of 13 bases. Germline lookup yields CDR1 LGHDT and CDR2 YNNKEL (reference sequence). CDR3 DNA, as far as it was read: TGTGCCAGCAGCCAAGCCCCGGGGTTTGTCTCCTACGAG. It translates to CASSQAPGFVSYE. The whole CDR3 reads CASSQAPGFVSYEQYF.

This clone showed up just a few times. The missing CDR3 end, 3 residues past where the read stops, is filled in from the germline J gene. V is TRBV2 and J is TRBJ1-1; D possibly corresponds to TRBD1 (5 bases). CDR1 is SNHLY and CDR2 is FYNNEI in the germline V gene. V lost 0 bases to trimming and J lost 5 bases, with 10 bases between them. The CDR3 is made up of 14 amino acids. The CDR3 loop reads CASSEARKGTEAFF. The CDR3 bases that were read are TGTGCCAGCAGTGAAGCGCGGAAGGGGACTGAA.

As regards this clone: The read comes to an end 3 residues before the CDR3 does, leaving the germline J gene to fill in the end. V gene TRBV19 combines with J gene TRBJ1-2; D gene unclear. The CDR3 has 14 residues. Germline CDR1 reads LNHDA; CDR2 reads SQIVND (reference sequence). The CDR3 is CASTAGSTYNDYTF. The covered CDR3 bases are TGTGCCAGTACAGCGGGATCTACCTACAATGAC.

Many counts were recorded for this clone. The read halts 3 residues ahead of the CDR3 end, with the missing end drawn from the germline J gene. V gene TRBV12-3 or TRBV12-4 combines with J gene TRBJ1-6, with TRBD1 matching 9 bases. The V gene end was trimmed by 4 bases and the J gene end by 10 bases; junction bases not matched to a gene: 8. The CDR3 is made up of 15 amino acids. CDR3 sequence: CASSSGQGINSPLHF. The sequenced part of the CDR3 DNA is TGTGCCAGCAGTTCCGGACAGGGGATAAACTCACCC.

This clone was seen many times. The CDR3 end falls 3 residues outside the read, so it is completed with the germline J gene. The chain has TRBV23-1 and TRBJ1-5; D might be TRBD1 (5 bases). TRBV23-1 is sorted into the ORF group, with uncertain function. The germline V and J ends were trimmed by 6 bases and 0 bases, with 12 bases remaining between them. This CDR3 spans 15 amino acids. The CDR3 region is CASRTAGYSNQPQHF. The sequenced part of the CDR3 DNA is TGCGCCAGCAGGACAGCCGGTTATAGCAATCAGCCC.

This clone has ten or more counts. Read coverage stops 3 residues before the CDR3 terminus; the germline J gene supplies the remainder. The gene calls are TRBV7-2 and TRBJ2-7, with 12 bases fitting TRBD2. This CDR3 spans 15 amino acids. J was trimmed by 6 bases and V by 5 bases; bases with no gene match: 8. The germline V gene has CDR1 SGHTA and CDR2 FQGNSA. CDR3 DNA (partial): TGTGCCAGCAGCCTCCTAGCGGGAGGGTACGGCGAG. As protein: CASSLLAGGYGE. The complete CDR3 reads CASSLLAGGYGEQYF.

The sample holds many counts of this clone. Read sequence stops 3 residues before the CDR3 end, and the germline J gene provides the missing end. The chain couples TRBV7-8 to TRBJ1-2, with 10 bases matching TRBD1. The CDR3 has 14 residues. Unmatched junction bases numbered 3, after V lost 6 bases and J lost 2 bases. The germline V gene encodes CDR1 SGHVS and CDR2 FQNEAQ. The CDR3 is CASSTGQGNYGYTF. The CDR3 bases that were read are TGTGCCAGCAGTACGGGACAGGGGAACTATGGC.

This clone was seen ten or more times. Read coverage stops 3 residues before the CDR3 terminus; the germline J gene supplies the remainder. V is TRBV28 and J is TRBJ2-7; 14 bases map to TRBD2. V shed 6 bases, J shed 6 bases, and the junction held 7 bases outside the gene matches. The germline CDR1 and CDR2 sequences are MDHEN and SYDVKM. CDR3 length: 15 residues. The chain's CDR3 is CASSSTSGRAGEQYF. Incomplete CDR3 DNA: TGTGCCAGCAGCTCGACTAGCGGGAGGGCCGGCGAG.

This clone was seen ten or more times. From the germline J gene comes the end of the CDR3, since the read stops 3 residues before it. V gene TRBV20-1 combines with J gene TRBJ1-2; TRBD1 matches at 7 bases. The CDR3 covers 15 residues. Germline V gives CDR1 DFQATT, CDR2 SNEGSKA (reference sequence). J lost 5 bases, V lost 0 bases, and 9 bases had no gene match. The CDR3: CSARDRAGGPYGYTF. The sequenced part of the CDR3 DNA is TGCAGTGCTAGAGATAGGGCAGGGGGACCGTATGGC.

This clone was counted many times. The read gets to within 3 residues of the CDR3 end, and the germline J gene fills in the rest. V and J are TRBV7-2 and TRBJ2-5, with 7 bases identical to TRBD2. V was pared by 3 bases and J by 5 bases, with 9 bases of the junction left unmatched. Germline V gene sequence: CDR1 SGHTA, CDR2 FQGNSA. The CDR3 runs 15 residues. Partial CDR3 DNA: TGTGCCAGCAGCTTGAGCGGGACGGGGGTGGAGACC. It yields the protein CASSLSGTGVET. The entire CDR3 protein is CASSLSGTGVETQYF.

There are many counts of this clone. The CDR3 extends 3 residues past the end of the read, so its final part is completed from the germline J gene. The V and J genes are TRBV6-2 or TRBV6-3 and TRBJ2-1, with D possibly TRBD1 on 6 matching bases. The V end was cut by 7 bases, the J end by 0 bases, with 13 bases between. Germline values: CDR1 MNHEY, CDR2 SVGEGT. This CDR3 is 15 amino acids long. The CDR3 protein is CASTRQDLSYNEQFF. The part of the CDR3 DNA that was read is TGTGCCAGCACCAGACAGGACCTCTCCTACAATGAG.

This clone was seen at least ten times. The CDR3 extends 3 residues past the end of the read, so its final part is completed from the germline J gene. J is TRBJ2-7 and V is TRBV20-1; 13 nucleotides align to TRBD2. Per germline, CDR1 DFQATT and CDR2 SNEGSKA (reference sequence). This CDR3 spans 14 amino acids. Losses at the gene ends were 6 bases for V and 3 bases for J; bases not matched to a gene: 5. CDR3 sequence: CSAKGLAGVYEQYF. The CDR3 bases that were read are TGCAGTGCCAAAGGACTAGCGGGAGTCTACGAG.

This clone was recorded many times. The read terminates 3 residues ahead of where the CDR3 ends, so the germline J gene completes it. J is TRBJ2-1 and V is TRBV2, with D perhaps assigned TRBD1 or TRBD2 (5 bases each). The ends were cut back, 6 bases at V and 4 bases at J, with 13 bases in the middle. The germline CDR1 and CDR2 sequences are SNHLY and FYNNEI. The CDR3 has 14 amino acids. The CDR3 bases that were read are TGTGCCAGCAGGAGCGTGAGGGGTTACAATGAG. Its translation: CASRSVRGYNE. The entire CDR3 reads CASRSVRGYNEQFF.

This clone was observed at least ten times. CDR3 sequence: CSASGPGGVRDEQFF. CDR3 DNA (partial): TGCAGTGCTAGCGGTCCAGGGGGCGTTCGGGATGAG. The chain is built from TRBV20-1 and TRBJ2-1, with 8 bases aligning to TRBD1. With the read ending 3 residues before the CDR3 end, the germline J gene is used to fill in that end. Germline V gene lookup returns CDR1 DFQATT and CDR2 SNEGSKA (reference sequence). J gave up 8 bases and V 3 bases, and 12 bases lay outside the gene matches. This CDR3 region has 15 residues.